The 15 T cell receptor beta chains reported below all come from one sample, sequenced in a study of CD8+CD57+ T cells in acquired aplastic anemia. TCR beta VDJ and CDR3 profiling used genomic DNA as template. TCRdb re-called the reads with MiXCR, one entry per CDR3 protein. The sample holds 200,000 to 300,000 distinct CDR3 sequences, about 80% seen once. In patients chosen for sequencing, flow cytometry had shown CD8+CD57+ cell expansion. Specimen: sorted CD4+, CD8+, or CD8+CD57+ T cells (not recorded which) from PBMCs. The receptors stem from a human donor with aplastic anemia.

This clonotype came up a few times. The conserved closing phenylalanine or tryptophan is absent in this CDR3, likely reflecting a read error. Because the CDR3's place on the DNA is in doubt, the DNA is left out and the CDR3 is given as listed by TCRdb. This rearrangement joins TRBV7-9 to TRBJ2-1; the DNA was not compared with TRBD1, the D call given in the table. Inclusive of both ends, the CDR3 amounts to 13 amino acids. CDR1 SEHNR and CDR2 FQNEAQ come from the germline V gene (reference sequence). The CDR3 reads CASSFVPGELLFG.

Regarding this clonotype: One junction end does not reproduce the germline sequence, and a read error may be involved. The chain is built from TRBV7-3 and TRBJ1-1; D not resolved. CDR1 and CDR2 (germline): SGHTA, FQGTGA. The CDR3 has 9 amino acids. The CDR3 coding sequence is TGCGGCGACCACACTGAAGCTTTCTTT. Translated, it gives CGDHTEAFF.

Notes on this clonotype: Here the CDR3 omits its conserved ending phenylalanine or tryptophan, so a read error is the likely source. The chain is built from TRBV7-8 and TRBJ2-7; possible D gene TRBD1, 7 bases. The germline V gene encodes CDR1 SGHVS and CDR2 FQNEAQ. V lost 6 bases and J 7 bases, leaving 22 bases between the germline ends. The CDR3 is made up of 15 amino acids. The CDR3 DNA reads as TGTGCCAGCAGGTCAGGGGGAGGCCTGCATACGGAGCAGTACCTC. It translates to CASRSGGGLHTEQYL.

The CDR3 loop reads CASSQAGGRDKDEQFF. CDR3 DNA: TGTGCCAGCAGCCAGGCGGGAGGAAGGGATAAGGATGAGCAGTTCTTC. V gene TRBV7-8 combines with J gene TRBJ2-1; 8 positions match TRBD2. The CDR3 has 16 amino acids. CDR1 and CDR2 from the germline V gene are SGHVS and FQNEAQ. The V and J ends lost 5 bases and 8 bases, in that order; junction bases with no gene match: 14.

Worth noting for this clonotype: Relative to the germline gene, one junction end is altered; a read error may explain this. In DNA form, the CDR3 reads TGTGCCAGCACGCCACTTGGGGGAGGCGAAAAACTGTTT. It specifies CASTPLGGGEKLF. The J gene is TRBJ2-3, the V gene TRBV7-9, with D possibly TRBD2 on 6 matching bases. This CDR3 is 13 amino acids long. Germline assignment: CDR1 SEHNR and CDR2 FQNEAQ (reference sequence). Looking up the rest from reference TRBV7-9 and TRBJ2-3 gives the full variable domain: DTGVSQNPRHKITKRGQNVTFRCDPISEHNRLYWYRQTLGQGPEFLTYFQNEAQLEKSRLLSDRFSAERPKGSFSTLEIQRTEQGDSAMYLCASTPLGGGEKLFGPGTRLTVL.

As regards this clonotype: Germline is not matched at one junction end, which may reflect a read error. The genes are TRBV19 and TRBJ1-2; D gene unclear. In germline, CDR1 is LNHDA, CDR2 SQIVND (reference sequence). This CDR3 is built from 15 residues. Written as DNA, the CDR3 is TGTGCCAGCAGTATAACAAGCGGCGCCTACAATGGCCAGATCTTC. Translation: CASSITSGAYNGQIF.

The genes are TRBV15 and TRBJ1-1; D may be TRBD1 (5 bases). Deletions cut 0 bases from V and 11 bases from J, with 13 bases between. The CDR3 covers 13 residues. Per germline, CDR1 LNHNV and CDR2 YYDKDF (reference sequence). In nucleotides, the CDR3 is TGTGCCACCAGCAGAGATACCGGGGACGCGGCTTTCTTT. Its translation is CATSRDTGDAAFF.

The chain uses TRBV25-1 and TRBJ1-1; 8 positions match TRBD1. This CDR3 is 14 amino acids long. V lost 5 bases and J lost 4; bases outside the gene matches: 6. CDR1 is MGHDK, CDR2 SYGVNS, per germline. The CDR3 DNA sequence: TGTGCCAGCAGTCCCTTAGGACAGGGCACTGAAGCTTTCTTT. This gives the protein CASSPLGQGTEAFF.

The chain recombines TRBV5-1 with TRBJ2-1, with 7 bases matching TRBD2. Trimming cost V 4 bases and J 8 bases; bases outside gene matches: 15. Germline CDR1 and CDR2: SGHRS and YFSETQ. The CDR3 consists of 16 residues. The CDR3 loop reads CASSLGGGTTQDEQFF. CDR3 bases: TGCGCCAGCAGCCTGGGCGGGGGAACAACTCAGGATGAGCAGTTCTTC.

V gene TRBV7-9 combines with J gene TRBJ1-2; no firm D call. This CDR3 region has 16 residues. In germline, CDR1 is SEHNR, CDR2 FQNEAQ (reference sequence). The V and J ends lost 4 bases and 11 bases respectively, with 26 bases between them. CDR3 bases: TGTGCCAGCAGCTCAGCGGGCGGGCCCGTGGCGCAGTATTACACCTTC. This translates into CASSSAGGPVAQYYTF.

The table lists this clonotype with a few counts. The genes are TRBV25-1 and TRBJ1-1; D uncertain. Trimming cost V 6 bases and J 1 base, with 3 bases left between them. Germline V gene data show CDR1 as MGHDK and CDR2 as SYGVNS. The length of the CDR3 is 11 residues. CDR3 in DNA: TGTGCCAGCAGATGGAACACTGAAGCTTTCTTT. It codes for CASRWNTEAFF.

As for this clonotype: A read error is likely, as this CDR3 ends without the conserved phenylalanine or tryptophan. It is unclear where the CDR3 begins or ends on the DNA, so no DNA is shown, and the CDR3 is as TCRdb lists it. CDR3 in amino acids: CASSFAGGADQGY. The chain links TRBV7-2 to TRBJ2-3; TRBD1 reflects the table's D call only, with no check against the DNA. Germline V CDR1 and CDR2: SGHTA, FQGNSA. The CDR3 spans 13 amino acids, including both terminal residues.

The chain carries TRBV20-1 and TRBJ2-5; TRBD2 is a possible D gene (6 bases). The CDR3 consists of 15 residues. Trimming pared 6 bases from V and 0 bases from J, leaving 17 bases between. Germline V gene data show CDR1 as DFQATT and CDR2 as SNEGSKA (reference sequence). CDR3 bases: TGCAGTGCCTGGTTGGCGGGATGGTACCAAGAGACCCAGTACTTC. Residues: CSAWLAGWYQETQYF.

With respect to this clonotype: A read error is likely, as this CDR3 ends without the conserved phenylalanine or tryptophan. It is unclear where the CDR3 begins or ends on the DNA, so no DNA is shown, and the CDR3 is as TCRdb lists it. The rearrangement uses TRBV7-6 and TRBJ1-2; the table's D gene call, TRBD1, was not cross checked with the DNA. The CDR3 is 13 amino acids long, termini counted. CDR1 is SGHVS, CDR2 FNYEAQ, per germline. CDR3 residues: CASSSDRGNAPPH.

Comment on this clonotype: A read error may be the cause here, since a much bigger clone is one base away. The chain uses TRBV5-5 and TRBJ2-3; D gene uncertain. V lost 3 bases, J lost 4 bases, and 9 bases lay in between. CDR3 length: 13 residues. CDR1 is SGHKS and CDR2 is YYEKEE in the germline V gene (reference sequence). The CDR3 sequence: CASSSSRADTQYF. The CDR3 DNA sequence: TGTGCCAGCAGCTCCTCACGGGCAGATACGCAGTATTTT.